A selection of T cell receptor beta chains follows, all from one sample in a study of regulatory T cells in long-lasting Graves disease. TCRdb reanalysed the multiplex PCR reads using MiXCR and keeps one entry per CDR3 protein. Of some 330,000 distinct CDR3 sequences in the sample, roughly 25% were seen once. The sequenced sample was peripheral blood mononuclear cells (PBMCs), obtained when the disease was refractory, from a patient treated with antithyroid drugs. Receptor source: a woman between 40 and 50 years old with Graves disease. Each CDR3 is given with its conserved first and last residue. D genes are given only for firm matches. Part of the rows lack a size; the others show once, few, many or a class for expanded clones.

d_call clone_size j_call v_call cdr3_aa cdr3_nt
. . TRBJ2-7 TRBV4-1 CASSQYRQPVSSYEQYF TGCGCCAGCAGCCAATACCGCCAACCGGTAAGCTCCTACGAGCAGTACTTC
. few TRBJ2-5 TRBV7-9 CATLEETQYF TGTGCCACCCTGGAAGAGACCCAGTACTTC
. many TRBJ2-2 TRBV12-3/TRBV12-4 CASSLADPNTGELFF TGTGCCAGCAGTTTAGCAGATCCGAACACCGGGGAGCTGTTTTTT
. . TRBJ2-6 TRBV20-1 CSARASSGANVLTF TGCAGTGCTAGAGCCAGCTCTGGGGCCAACGTCCTGACTTTC
TRBD1 few TRBJ1-1 TRBV12-5 CASGLERDSRYLSTEAFF TGTGCTAGTGGTTTGGAAAGGGACAGCCGATACTTGAGCACTGAAGCTTTCTTT
. many TRBJ2-2 TRBV7-9 CASSLSNTGELFF TGTGCCAGCAGCCTATCAAACACCGGGGAGCTGTTTTTT
. many TRBJ1-1 TRBV28 CASSETGITEAFF TGTGCCAGCAGTGAAACAGGGATAACTGAAGCTTTCTTT
. many TRBJ1-2 TRBV28 CASSLQGWGYTF TGTGCCAGCAGTTTGCAGGGCTGGGGCTACACCTTC
. many TRBJ2-7 TRBV27 CASSWTMDTVSYEQYF TGTGCCAGCAGTTGGACTATGGACACCGTATCCTACGAGCAGTACTTC
TRBD1 . TRBJ1-1 TRBV4-1 CASSQLGQGRPEAFF TGCGCCAGCAGCCAATTAGGACAGGGTAGACCTGAAGCTTTCTTT
. once TRBJ2-1 TRBV29-1 CSVEGRSYSYNEQFF TGCAGCGTTGAAGGACGGAGCTACTCCTACAATGAGCAGTTCTTC
. . TRBJ2-3 TRBV10-1 CASSEGGTDTQYF TGCGCCAGCAGTGAGGGGGGCACGGATACGCAGTATTTT
TRBD2 few TRBJ2-5 TRBV3-1 CASSPSGLRETQYF TGTGCCAGCAGCCCTAGCGGACTCAGGGAGACCCAGTACTTC
. few TRBJ2-7 TRBV11-2 CASSLGSRFYEQYF TGTGCCAGCAGCTTAGGTTCTAGATTCTACGAGCAGTACTTC
TRBD2 many TRBJ2-7 TRBV6-5 CASSYLPSHGLAGYYEQYF TGTGCCAGCAGTTACCTTCCTTCTCATGGACTAGCGGGATACTACGAGCAGTACTTC
TRBD1 many TRBJ1-6 TRBV5-1 CASKFVGTGDSPLHF TGCGCCAGCAAATTCGTCGGGACAGGGGACTCACCCCTCCACTTT
TRBD1 few TRBJ1-1 TRBV10-3 CAISESPGQGLVFTEAFF TGTGCCATCAGTGAGTCACCGGGACAGGGTTTGGTATTCACTGAAGCTTTCTTT
. few TRBJ1-2 TRBV28 CASRTAPRTVSTGHYGYTF TGTGCCAGCAGGACGGCGCCCCGGACAGTCAGTACCGGGCACTATGGCTACACCTTC
. few TRBJ2-6 TRBV3-1 CASSQDRGASGANVLTF TGTGCCAGCAGCCAAGATCGGGGGGCCTCTGGGGCCAACGTCCTGACTTTC
. few TRBJ1-2 TRBV6-5 CASSLVLRGAGYTF TGTGCCAGCAGTTTGGTCCTCCGAGGGGCGGGCTACACCTTC
. . TRBJ1-5 TRBV28 CASSLQARANQPQHF TGTGCCAGCAGTTTGCAAGCCCGGGCCAATCAGCCCCAGCATTTT
TRBD1 many TRBJ1-1 TRBV7-8 CASSLDRGTATEAFF TGTGCCAGCAGCTTAGACCGGGGGACAGCAACTGAAGCTTTCTTT
. many TRBJ2-2 TRBV5-6 CASSLARGFTGELFF TGTGCCAGCAGCTTGGCTCGGGGATTCACCGGGGAGCTGTTTTTT
TRBD1 . TRBJ1-1 TRBV5-6 CASSTPDREFPEAFF TGTGCCAGCAGCACGCCGGACAGGGAGTTCCCTGAAGCTTTCTTT
TRBD1 many TRBJ2-5 TRBV6-9 CASSSSGTGLQETQYF TGTGCCAGCAGTTCGTCCGGGACAGGACTACAAGAGACCCAGTACTTC
TRBD2 many TRBJ2-5 TRBV11-2 CASSLGLAGGPEGKTQYF TGTGCCAGCAGTTTGGGACTAGCGGGAGGGCCGGAAGGAAAGACCCAGTACTTC
. few TRBJ2-7 TRBV13 CATHRRGLGEQYF TGTGCCACGCACCGACGGGGGTTAGGCGAGCAGTACTTC
. many TRBJ1-2 TRBV7-8 CASRFSVADGYTF TGTGCCAGCAGATTTAGCGTGGCAGATGGCTACACCTTC
TRBD2 many TRBJ2-2 TRBV27 CASSEAGGRTGELFF TGTGCCAGCAGTGAAGCGGGAGGGCGAACCGGGGAGCTGTTTTTT
. . TRBJ2-2 TRBV27 CASLRRDLLGGELFF TGTGCCAGCCTCCGGCGGGACCTATTAGGCGGGGAGCTGTTTTTT
TRBD1 many TRBJ2-7 TRBV2 CASSRGQGEQYF TGTGCCAGCAGTAGGGGACAGGGGGAGCAGTACTTC
TRBD1 few TRBJ1-5 TRBV19 CASSPPGTANQPQHF TGTGCCAGTAGTCCACCCGGGACAGCCAATCAGCCCCAGCATTTT
. many TRBJ2-5 TRBV5-6 CASSLAPSETQYF TGTGCCAGCAGCCTCGCCCCAAGCGAGACCCAGTACTTC
TRBD2 few TRBJ2-7 TRBV28 CASSPGGGLPYEQYF TGTGCCAGCAGCCCGGGGGGGGGGCTCCCCTACGAGCAGTACTTC
. . TRBJ1-5 TRBV19 CASSIVSGTITQPQHF TGTGCCAGTAGTATAGTTTCGGGCACGATAACTCAGCCCCAGCATTTT
. . TRBJ1-2 TRBV5-6 CASSLARQPPNYGYTF TGTGCCAGCAGCTTGGCGAGACAACCTCCTAACTATGGCTACACCTTC
. . TRBJ2-7 TRBV27 CASSLSSGPLMYEQYF TGTGCCAGCAGTTTGAGCTCGGGACCCTTGATGTACGAGCAGTACTTC
TRBD1 . TRBJ1-1 TRBV9 CASSTFPRDRGLMNTEAFF TGTGCCAGCAGCACCTTTCCGCGGGACAGGGGGCTAATGAACACTGAAGCTTTCTTT
TRBD1 few TRBJ1-2 TRBV5-1 CASSVDRDGYTF TGCGCCAGCAGCGTGGACAGGGATGGCTACACCTTC
. many TRBJ1-5 TRBV2 CASSDLGNQPQHF TGTGCCAGCAGTGATTTAGGCAATCAGCCCCAGCATTTT
TRBD2 many TRBJ2-7 TRBV28 CASSSPAGGKEQYF TGTGCCAGCAGTTCACCAGCGGGAGGTAAGGAGCAGTACTTC
. many TRBJ1-1 TRBV11-1 CASSSVRKGRSTEAFF TGTGCCAGCAGCTCCGTTAGGAAGGGGAGGAGCACTGAAGCTTTCTTT